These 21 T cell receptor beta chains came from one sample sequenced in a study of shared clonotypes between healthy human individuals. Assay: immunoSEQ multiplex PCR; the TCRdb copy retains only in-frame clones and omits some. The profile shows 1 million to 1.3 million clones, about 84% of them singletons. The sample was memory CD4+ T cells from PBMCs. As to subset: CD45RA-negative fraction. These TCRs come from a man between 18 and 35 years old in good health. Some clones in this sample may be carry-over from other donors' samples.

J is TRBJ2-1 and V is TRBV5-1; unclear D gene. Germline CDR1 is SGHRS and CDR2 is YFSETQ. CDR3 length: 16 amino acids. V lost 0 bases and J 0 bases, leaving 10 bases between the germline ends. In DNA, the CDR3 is TGCGCCAGCAGCTTGGAGGCCTCGAGCTCCTACAATGAGCAGTTCTTC. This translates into CASSLEASSSYNEQFF.

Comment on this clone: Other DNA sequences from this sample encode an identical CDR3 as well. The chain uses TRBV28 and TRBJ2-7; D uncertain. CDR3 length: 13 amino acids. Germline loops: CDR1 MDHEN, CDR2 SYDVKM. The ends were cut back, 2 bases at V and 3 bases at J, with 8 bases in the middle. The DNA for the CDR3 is TGTGCCAGCAGTTTAATTGGCAGCTACGAGCAGTACTTC. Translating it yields CASSLIGSYEQYF.

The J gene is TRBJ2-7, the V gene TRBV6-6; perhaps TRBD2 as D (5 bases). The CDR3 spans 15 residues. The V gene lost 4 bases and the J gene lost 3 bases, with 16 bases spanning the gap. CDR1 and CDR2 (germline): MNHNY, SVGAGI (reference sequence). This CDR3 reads CASSSAEAWSYEQYF. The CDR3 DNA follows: TGTGCCAGCAGTTCAGCGGAGGCCTGGAGCTACGAGCAGTACTTC.

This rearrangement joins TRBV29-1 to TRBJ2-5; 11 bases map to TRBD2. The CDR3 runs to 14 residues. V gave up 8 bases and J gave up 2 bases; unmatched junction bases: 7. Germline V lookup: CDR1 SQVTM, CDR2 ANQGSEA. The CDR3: CSYKLAGEQETQYF. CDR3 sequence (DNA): TGCAGCTACAAACTAGCGGGAGAACAAGAGACCCAGTACTTC. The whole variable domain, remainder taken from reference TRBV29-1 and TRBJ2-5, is SAVISQKPSRDICQRGTSLTIQCQVDSQVTMMFWYRQQPGQSLTLIATANQGSEATYESGFVIDKFPISRPNLTFSTLTVSNMSPEDSSIYLCSYKLAGEQETQYFGPGTRLLVL.

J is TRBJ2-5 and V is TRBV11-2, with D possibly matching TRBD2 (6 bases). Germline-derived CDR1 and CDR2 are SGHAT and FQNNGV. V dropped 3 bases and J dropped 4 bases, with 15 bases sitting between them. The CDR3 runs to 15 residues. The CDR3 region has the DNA TGTGCCAGCAGCTTCGGGAGACTGGGGTTAGAGACCCAGTACTTC. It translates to CASSFGRLGLETQYF.

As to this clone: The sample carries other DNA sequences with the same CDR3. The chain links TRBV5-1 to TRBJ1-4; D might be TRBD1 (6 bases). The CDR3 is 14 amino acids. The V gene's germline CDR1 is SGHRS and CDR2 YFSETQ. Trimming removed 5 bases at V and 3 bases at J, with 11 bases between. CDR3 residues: CASREQGANEKLFF. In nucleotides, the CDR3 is TGCGCCAGCAGAGAACAGGGAGCTAATGAAAAACTGTTTTTT.

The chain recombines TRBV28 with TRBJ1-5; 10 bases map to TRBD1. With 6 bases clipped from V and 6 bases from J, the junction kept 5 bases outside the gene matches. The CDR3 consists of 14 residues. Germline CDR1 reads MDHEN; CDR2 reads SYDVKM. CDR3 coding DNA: TGTGCCAGCAGACTTGGGACAGGGGCTCAGCCCCAGCATTTT. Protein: CASRLGTGAQPQHF.

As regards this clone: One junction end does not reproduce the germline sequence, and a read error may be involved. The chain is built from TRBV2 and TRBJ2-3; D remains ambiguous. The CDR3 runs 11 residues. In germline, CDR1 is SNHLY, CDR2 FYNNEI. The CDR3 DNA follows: TGTGCCAGCAGTTTACTTCAAGACCCAGATTTT. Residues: CASSLLQDPDF.

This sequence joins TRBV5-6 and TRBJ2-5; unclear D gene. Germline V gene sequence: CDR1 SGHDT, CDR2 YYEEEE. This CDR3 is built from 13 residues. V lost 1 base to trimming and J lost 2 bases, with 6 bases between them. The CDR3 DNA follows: TGTGCCAGCAGCTTGAGTTTTCAAGAGACCCAGTACTTC. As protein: CASSLSFQETQYF.

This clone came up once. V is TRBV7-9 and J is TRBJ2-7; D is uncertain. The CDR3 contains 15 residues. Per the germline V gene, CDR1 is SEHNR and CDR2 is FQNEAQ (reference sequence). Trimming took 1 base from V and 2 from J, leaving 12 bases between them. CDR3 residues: CASSLGGNPPYEQYF. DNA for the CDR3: TGTGCCAGCAGCTTAGGGGGAAACCCCCCCTACGAGCAGTACTTC.

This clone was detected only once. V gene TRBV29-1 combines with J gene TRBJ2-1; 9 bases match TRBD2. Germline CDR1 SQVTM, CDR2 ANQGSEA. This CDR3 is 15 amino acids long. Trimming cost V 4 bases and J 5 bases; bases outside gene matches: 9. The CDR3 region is CSVAWAGGPNNEQFF. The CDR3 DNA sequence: TGCAGCGTTGCTTGGGCGGGAGGGCCCAACAATGAGCAGTTCTTC.

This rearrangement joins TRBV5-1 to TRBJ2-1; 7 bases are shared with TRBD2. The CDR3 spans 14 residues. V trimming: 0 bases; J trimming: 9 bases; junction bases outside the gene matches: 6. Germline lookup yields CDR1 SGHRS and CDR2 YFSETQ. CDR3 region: CASSLAAGGGEQFF. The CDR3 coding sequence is TGCGCCAGCAGCTTGGCCGCGGGCGGGGGTGAGCAGTTCTTC.

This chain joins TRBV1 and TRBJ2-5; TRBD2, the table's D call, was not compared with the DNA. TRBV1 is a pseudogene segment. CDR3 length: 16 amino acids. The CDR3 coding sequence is TGCACCAGCAGCCCGGGGACTAGCGGGAGCGAAGAGACCCAGTACTTC. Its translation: CTSSPGTSGSEETQYF.

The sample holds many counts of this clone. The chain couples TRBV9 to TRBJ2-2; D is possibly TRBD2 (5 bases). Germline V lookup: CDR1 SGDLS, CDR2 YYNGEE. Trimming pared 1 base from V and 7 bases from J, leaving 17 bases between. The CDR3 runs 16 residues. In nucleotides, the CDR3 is TGTGCCAGCAGCGTATTTCCGGGGTTGAGTGGCGGGGAGCTGTTTTTT. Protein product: CASSVFPGLSGGELFF.

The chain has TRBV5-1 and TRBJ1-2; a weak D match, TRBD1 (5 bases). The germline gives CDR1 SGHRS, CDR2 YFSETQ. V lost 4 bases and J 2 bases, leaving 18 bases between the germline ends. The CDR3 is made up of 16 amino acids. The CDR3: CASSRRSAGQNYGYTF. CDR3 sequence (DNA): TGCGCCAGCAGCCGAAGATCGGCAGGGCAAAACTATGGCTACACCTTC. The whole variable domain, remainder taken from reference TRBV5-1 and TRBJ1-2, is KAGVTQTPRYLIKTRGQQVTLSCSPISGHRSVSWYQQTPGQGLQFLFEYFSETQRNKGNFPGRFSGRQFSNSRSEMNVSTLELGDSALYLCASSRRSAGQNYGYTFGSGTRLTVV.

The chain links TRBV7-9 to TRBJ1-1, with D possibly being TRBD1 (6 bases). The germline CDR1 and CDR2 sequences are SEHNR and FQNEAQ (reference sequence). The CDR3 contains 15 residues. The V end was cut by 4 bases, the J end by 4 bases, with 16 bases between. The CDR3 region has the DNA TGTGCCAGCAGCTCCTACAGGGTTCAGGGCACTGAAGCTTTCTTT. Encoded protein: CASSSYRVQGTEAFF.

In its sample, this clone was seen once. CDR3 region: CASSYTSGSDEQYF. CDR3 nucleotide sequence: TGCGCCAGCAGCTATACTAGCGGGAGCGACGAGCAGTACTTC. This rearrangement joins TRBV5-1 to TRBJ2-7; 11 bases align to TRBD2. The V gene's germline CDR1 is SGHRS and CDR2 YFSETQ. V lost 3 bases to trimming and J lost 5 bases; unmatched junction nucleotides: 4. This CDR3 is 14 amino acids long.

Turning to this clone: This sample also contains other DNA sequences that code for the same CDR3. CDR3 loop: CASSRGPTDTQYF. Here the CDR3 DNA reads TGTGCCAGCAGCCGAGGGCCCACAGATACGCAGTATTTT. This chain uses TRBV6-5 with TRBJ2-3, with D perhaps matching TRBD2 (5 bases). Germline CDR1 MNHEY, CDR2 SVGAGI. The CDR3 extends over 13 amino acids. The ends were cut back, 6 bases at V and 2 bases at J, with 9 bases in the middle.

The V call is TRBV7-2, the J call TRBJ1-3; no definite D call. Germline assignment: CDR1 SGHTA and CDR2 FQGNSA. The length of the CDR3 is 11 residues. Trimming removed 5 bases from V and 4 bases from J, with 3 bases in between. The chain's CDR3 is CASSQGNTIYF. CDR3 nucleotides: TGTGCCAGCAGCCAGGGAAACACCATATATTTT.

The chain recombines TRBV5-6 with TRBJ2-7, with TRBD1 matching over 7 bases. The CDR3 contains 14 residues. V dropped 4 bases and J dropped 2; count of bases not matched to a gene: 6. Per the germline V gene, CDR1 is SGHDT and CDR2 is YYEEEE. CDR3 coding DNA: TGTGCCAGCAGCCGGACAGGTACAGCCTACGAGCAGTACTTC. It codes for CASSRTGTAYEQYF.

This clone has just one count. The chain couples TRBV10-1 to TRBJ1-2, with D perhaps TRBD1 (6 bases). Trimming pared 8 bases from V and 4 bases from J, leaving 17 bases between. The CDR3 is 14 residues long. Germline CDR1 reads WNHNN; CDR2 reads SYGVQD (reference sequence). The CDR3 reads CASPGAGQIYGYTF. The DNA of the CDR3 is TGCGCCAGCCCAGGGGCGGGTCAGATCTATGGCTACACCTTC.